These 3 T cell receptor beta chains were sequenced from one sample in a study of T cells in tuberculosis. Repertoires were generated with immunoSEQ multiplex PCR, while TCRdb's copy carries only in-frame clones and drops some. The table lists roughly 30,000 clones, about nine tenths of them singletons. Material: PBMCs. These receptor sequences come from a donor between 10 and 35 years old with latent tuberculosis or without tuberculosis infection.

The gene calls are TRBV28 and TRBJ1-2, with D uncertain. CDR1 MDHEN and CDR2 SYDVKM come from the germline V gene. V lost 6 bases and J lost 8, with 16 bases in between. This CDR3 contains 13 residues. The CDR3, as DNA: TGTGCCAGCAGCATCGACTCCTCCGGAGGCTACACCTTC. This encodes CASSIDSSGGYTF.

V usage is TRBV4-1 and J usage is TRBJ2-4, with D perhaps TRBD2 (6 bases). The CDR3 contains 16 residues. Germline CDR1 MGHRA, CDR2 YSYEKL. V was pared by 0 bases and J by 9 bases, with 18 bases between. The DNA for the CDR3 is TGCGCCAGCAGCCAAGATCTTGACGGGAGTCCGGTCATTCAGTACTTC. It translates to CASSQDLDGSPVIQYF.

This clone was detected only once. V and J are TRBV2 and TRBJ2-1; 8 bases are a match to TRBD2. The germline CDR1 and CDR2 sequences are SNHLY and FYNNEI. This CDR3 contains 15 residues. With V trimmed by 5 bases and J by 3 bases, 6 bases remained unmatched. CDR3 region: CASSPGLGLYNEQFF. CDR3 DNA: TGTGCCAGCAGTCCGGGACTAGGACTCTACAATGAGCAGTTCTTC.